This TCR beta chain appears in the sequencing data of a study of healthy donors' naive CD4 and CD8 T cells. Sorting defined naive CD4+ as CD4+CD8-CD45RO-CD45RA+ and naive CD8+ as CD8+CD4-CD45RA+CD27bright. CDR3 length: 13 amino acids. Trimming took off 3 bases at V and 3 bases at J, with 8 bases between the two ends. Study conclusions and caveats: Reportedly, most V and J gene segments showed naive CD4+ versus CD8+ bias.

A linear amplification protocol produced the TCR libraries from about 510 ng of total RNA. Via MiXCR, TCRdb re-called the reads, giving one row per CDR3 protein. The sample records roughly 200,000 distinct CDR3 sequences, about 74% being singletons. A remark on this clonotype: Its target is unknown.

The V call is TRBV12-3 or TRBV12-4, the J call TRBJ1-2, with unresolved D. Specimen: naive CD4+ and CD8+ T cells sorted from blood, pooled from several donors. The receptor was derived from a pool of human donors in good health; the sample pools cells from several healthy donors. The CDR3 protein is CASSFGSDYGYTF. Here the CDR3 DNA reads TGTGCCAGCAGTTTTGGGAGCGACTATGGCTACACCTTC.